This TCR beta chain was captured by sequencing in a study of blood T cell repertoires in COVID-19. Method: immunoSEQ multiplex PCR; TCRdb's copy keeps in-frame clones and lacks some. The sample records around 370,000 clones, 85% to 90% being singletons. The sequenced sample consisted of peripheral blood. This clonotype was sampled from a woman in her forties or fifties with COVID-19, enrolled during active disease.

CDR3 DNA sequence: TGTGCCAGCAGCCAAGTCAGGGGCGGTAGCGGGACCCAAGATACGCAGTATTTT. This translates into CASSQVRGGSGTQDTQYF. The chain recombines TRBV3-1 (or the pseudogene TRBV3-2) with TRBJ2-3; 8 positions match TRBD2. With V trimmed by 1 base and J by 5 bases, 14 bases remained unmatched. The V gene's germline CDR1 is LGHDT and CDR2 YNNKEL (reference sequence). The CDR3 extends over 18 amino acids.